Sequencing of this T cell receptor beta chain was carried out in a study of blood T cell repertoires in COVID-19 (dated by TCRdb to the early 2020s). About the study as a whole: Collaborator samples came from the United States, Italy and Spain and covered acute and convalescent phases of COVID-19. The prospective study material was composed of cDNA or gDNA derived from T cells, B-cell-depleted T cells, or PBMCs. Deeply sampled blood TCRbeta repertoires from subjects exposed to, actively infected with, or recovered from COVID-19 were included in the dataset. A freely available public database, intended as a resource for researchers studying the immune response to SARS-CoV-2, is where the repertoires were released. Samples came from the ongoing ImmuneRACE study (first 160 participants) plus 1,254 subjects from 6 global collaborators. Sample metadata almost always included a de-identified subject ID, COVID-19 status, age in years and sex. Where HLA class I and class II types were available, the types were taken from metadata supplied by the sample provider, not from assay-based typing.

The collaborating institutions used their own protocols to collect whole blood in K2EDTA tubes. For TCRbeta analysis, collaborators shipped samples in one of three forms: frozen whole blood, isolated PBMCs, or DNA extracted from either of those sample types. This clone showed up just a few times. Its binding antigen is unknown. One base away there is no much larger clone; base qualities are not given. Relative to germline, V is 2 bases shorter and J is 2 bases shorter, with 10 bases between their ends. CDR1 SGHAT and CDR2 FQNNGV are derived from the germline V gene. Including the terminal cysteine and phenylalanine, the CDR3 comprises 15 residues. The only DNA kept is the CDR3, 45 bases in frame from the first base. Overall results and qualifications from the work: How much clinical and demographic metadata was included differed by source and by participant, and the metadata was provided uncurated.

The immunoSEQ Assay, a bias-controlled multiplex PCR, was used to amplify TCRbeta CDR3 regions from genomic DNA. The source study handled its data this way. The number of nucleated cells in each sample was estimated from the amplification of reference gene primers within the assay. To quantify the absolute abundance of each unique TCRbeta CDR3 rearrangement, sequence reads were collapsed and filtered. For each sample, productive Simpson clonality was calculated as the square root of Simpson's diversity index across productive rearrangements. TCRdb stores this immuneACCESS table with in-frame sequences only. Part of the clones is absent; in the studies checked, under half of the shortfall reflects unresolved V genes, and no reason is known for the rest. V and J calls plus clone size are reproduced from that table; the DNA served to infer D and trimming. This sample lists about 120,000 clones; approximately 85% were detected once. Over 25% of the sample is taken by the ten largest.

Input material: peripheral blood. Recombination connected TRBV11-2 to TRBJ1-3; the D segment could be TRBD1, given 6 matching bases. The source is a woman aged 80 or over with acute or convalescent COVID-19. The sequence in DNA is TGTGCCAGCAGCTTAACAGGGAATGCTGGAAACACCATATATTTT. Its protein product is CASSLTGNAGNTIYF.